This T cell receptor beta chain was retrieved from a study of blood T cell repertoires in COVID-19. Study context: The origin of the acute and convalescent COVID-19 samples was the United States, Italy and Spain. PBMCs, B-cell-depleted T cells, or T cells provided the cDNA or gDNA that made up the material.

CDR3 length: 13 amino acids. From germline, CDR1 is SGHDN and CDR2 FVKESK. Trimming cost V 4 bases and J 6 bases, with 12 bases left between them. One Seattle source followed patients from active infection through their disease course. As originally analysed: Researchers report that nucleated cell counts were estimated from reference gene primer amplification. Method: immunoSEQ multiplex PCR; TCRdb's copy keeps in-frame clones and lacks some. For V, J and clone size, that table is used; D and trimming come from the DNA. Of about 530,000 clones in the sample, around 90% were seen once. The sequence came from a woman between 45 and 65 years old with COVID-19, enrolled during active disease. The chain links TRBV14 to TRBJ1-2; possible D gene TRBD1, 5 bases. Sample: peripheral blood. The CDR3 region has the DNA TGTGCCAGCAGCCCCAGGCGGGGGGATGGCTACACCTTC. This codes for CASSPRRGDGYTF.